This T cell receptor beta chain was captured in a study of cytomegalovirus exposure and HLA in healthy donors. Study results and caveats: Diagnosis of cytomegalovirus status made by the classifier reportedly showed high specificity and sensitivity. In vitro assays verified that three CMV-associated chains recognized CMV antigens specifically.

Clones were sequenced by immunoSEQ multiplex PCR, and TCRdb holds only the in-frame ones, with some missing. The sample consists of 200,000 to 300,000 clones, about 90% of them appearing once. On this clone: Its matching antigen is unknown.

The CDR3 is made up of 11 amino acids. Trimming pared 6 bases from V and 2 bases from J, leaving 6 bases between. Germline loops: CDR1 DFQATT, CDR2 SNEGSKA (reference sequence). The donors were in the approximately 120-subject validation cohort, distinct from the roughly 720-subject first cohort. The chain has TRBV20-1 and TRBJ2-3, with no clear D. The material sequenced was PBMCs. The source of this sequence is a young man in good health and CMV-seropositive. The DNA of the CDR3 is TGCAGTGCCTCCCTCACAGATACGCAGTATTTT. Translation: CSASLTDTQYF.